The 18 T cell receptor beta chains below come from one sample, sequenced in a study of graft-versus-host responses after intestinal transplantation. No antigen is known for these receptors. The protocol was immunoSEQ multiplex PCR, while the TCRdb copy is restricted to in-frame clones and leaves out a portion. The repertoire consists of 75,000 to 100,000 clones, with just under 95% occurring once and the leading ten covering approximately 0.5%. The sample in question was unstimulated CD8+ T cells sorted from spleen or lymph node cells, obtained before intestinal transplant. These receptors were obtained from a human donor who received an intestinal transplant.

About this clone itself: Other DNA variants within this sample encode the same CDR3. The CDR3 nucleotides read TGTGCCAGCAGTCCTGCCGGGACTAGCGGCTACGAGCAGTACTTC. Protein sequence: CASSPAGTSGYEQYF. The chain uses TRBV27 and TRBJ2-7, with 11 bases lining up with TRBD2. The V and J ends lost 5 bases and 3 bases, in that order; junction bases with no gene match: 6. The CDR3 sequence is 15 residues long. CDR1 is MNHEY, CDR2 SMNVEV, per germline (reference sequence).

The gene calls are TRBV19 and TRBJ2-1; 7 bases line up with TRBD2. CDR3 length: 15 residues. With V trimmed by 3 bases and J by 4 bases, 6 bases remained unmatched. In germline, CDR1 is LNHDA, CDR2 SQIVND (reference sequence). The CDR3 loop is CASSMSGEIYNEQFF. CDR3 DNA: TGTGCCAGTAGTATGAGCGGGGAGATTTACAATGAGCAGTTCTTC. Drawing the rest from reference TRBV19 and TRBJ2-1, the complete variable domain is DGGITQSPKYLFRKEGQNVTLSCEQNLNHDAMYWYRQDPGQGLRLIYYSQIVNDFQKGDIAEGYSVSREKKESFPLTVTSAQKNPTAFYLCASSMSGEIYNEQFFGPGTRLTVL.

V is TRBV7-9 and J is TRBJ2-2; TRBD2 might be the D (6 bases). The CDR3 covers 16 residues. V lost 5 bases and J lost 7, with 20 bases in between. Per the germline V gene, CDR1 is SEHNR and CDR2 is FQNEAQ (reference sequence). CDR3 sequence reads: CASSTVTSRDNGELFF. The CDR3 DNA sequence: TGTGCCAGCAGCACCGTAACTAGCAGAGACAACGGGGAGCTGTTTTTT.

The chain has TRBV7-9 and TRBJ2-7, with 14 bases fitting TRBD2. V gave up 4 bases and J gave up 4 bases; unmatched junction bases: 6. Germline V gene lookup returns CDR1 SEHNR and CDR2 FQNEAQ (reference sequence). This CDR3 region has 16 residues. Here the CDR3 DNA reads TGTGCCAGCAGCTCGTTGACTAGCGGGGGGGGATACGAGCAGTACTTC. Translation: CASSSLTSGGGYEQYF. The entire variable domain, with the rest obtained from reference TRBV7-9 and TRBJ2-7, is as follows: DTGVSQNPRHKITKRGQNVTFRCDPISEHNRLYWYRQTLGQGPEFLTYFQNEAQLEKSRLLSDRFSAERPKGSFSTLEIQRTEQGDSAMYLCASSSLTSGGGYEQYFGPGTRLTVT.

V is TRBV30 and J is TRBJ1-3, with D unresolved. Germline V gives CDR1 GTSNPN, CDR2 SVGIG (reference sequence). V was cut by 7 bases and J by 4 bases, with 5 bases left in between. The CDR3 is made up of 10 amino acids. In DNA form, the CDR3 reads TGTGCCTCCCAAGGAAACACCATATATTTT. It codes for CASQGNTIYF.

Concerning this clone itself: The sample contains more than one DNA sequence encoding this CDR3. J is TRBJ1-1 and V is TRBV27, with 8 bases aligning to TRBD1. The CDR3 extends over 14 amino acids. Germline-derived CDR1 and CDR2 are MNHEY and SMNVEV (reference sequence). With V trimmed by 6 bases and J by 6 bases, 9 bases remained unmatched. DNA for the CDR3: TGTGCCAGCAGCCCCTCAGGGGGCTACGCTGAAGCTTTCTTT. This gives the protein CASSPSGGYAEAFF.

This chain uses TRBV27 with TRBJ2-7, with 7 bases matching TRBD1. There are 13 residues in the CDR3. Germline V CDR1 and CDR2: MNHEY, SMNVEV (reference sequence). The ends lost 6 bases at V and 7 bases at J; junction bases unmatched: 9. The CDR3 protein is CASSLQGPGEQYF. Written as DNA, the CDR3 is TGTGCCAGCAGCTTACAGGGGCCCGGGGAGCAGTACTTC.

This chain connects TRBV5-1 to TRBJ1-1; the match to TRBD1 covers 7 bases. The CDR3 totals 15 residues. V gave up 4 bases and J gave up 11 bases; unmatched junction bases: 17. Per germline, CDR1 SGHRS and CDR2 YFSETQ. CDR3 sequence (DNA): TGCGCCAGCAGCCTATGGACAGGCGCCTCGGGGGGGGCTTTCTTT. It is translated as CASSLWTGASGGAFF.

CDR3 sequence reads: CASSFHPSEQFF. The CDR3 bases are TGTGCCAGCAGTTTCCACCCCAGTGAGCAGTTCTTC. V usage is TRBV27 and J usage is TRBJ2-1; D not resolved. Germline V CDR1 and CDR2: MNHEY, SMNVEV (reference sequence). The CDR3 runs to 12 residues. The V and J ends lost 3 bases and 9 bases respectively, with 9 bases between them.

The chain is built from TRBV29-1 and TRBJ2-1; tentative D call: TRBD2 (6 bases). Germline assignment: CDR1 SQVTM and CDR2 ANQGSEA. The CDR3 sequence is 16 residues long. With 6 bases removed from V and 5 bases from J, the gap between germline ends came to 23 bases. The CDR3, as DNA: TGCAGCGTGGGGGGATCAGGCGGGGACCCTCACAATGAGCAGTTCTTC. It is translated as CSVGGSGGDPHNEQFF.

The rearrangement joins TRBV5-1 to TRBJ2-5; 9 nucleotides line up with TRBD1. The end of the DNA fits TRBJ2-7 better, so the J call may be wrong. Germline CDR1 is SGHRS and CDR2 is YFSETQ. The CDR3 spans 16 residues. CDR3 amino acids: CASSLATPGQGYEQYF. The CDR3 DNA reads TGCGCCAGCAGCTTGGCAACTCCGGGACAGGGCTACGAGCAGTACTTC.

The CDR3 protein is CASSYPGQENYGYTF. As DNA, the CDR3 is TGTGCCAGCAGCTACCCGGGACAGGAGAACTATGGCTACACCTTC. This rearrangement joins TRBV9 to TRBJ1-2, with TRBD1 identical over 8 bases. CDR3 length equals 15 residues. V shed 4 bases, J shed 2 bases, and the junction held 7 bases outside the gene matches. Germline CDR1 is SGDLS and CDR2 is YYNGEE.

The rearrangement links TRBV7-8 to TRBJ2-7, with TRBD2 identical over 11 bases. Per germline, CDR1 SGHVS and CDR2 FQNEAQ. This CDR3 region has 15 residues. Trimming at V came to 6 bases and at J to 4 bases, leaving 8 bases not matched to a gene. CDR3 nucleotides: TGTGCCAGCAGGCCACTAGCGGGAGTAGTTTACGAGCAGTACTTC. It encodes CASRPLAGVVYEQYF.

CDR3 in amino acids: CASNGGDSYNEQFF. The DNA of the CDR3 is TGTGCCAGCAACGGCGGGGACTCCTACAATGAGCAGTTCTTC. The chain uses TRBV6-5 and TRBJ2-1, with D perhaps TRBD2 (6 bases). The germline CDR1 and CDR2 sequences are MNHEY and SVGAGI. Trimming removed 7 bases at V and 0 bases at J, with 10 bases between. This CDR3 contains 14 residues.

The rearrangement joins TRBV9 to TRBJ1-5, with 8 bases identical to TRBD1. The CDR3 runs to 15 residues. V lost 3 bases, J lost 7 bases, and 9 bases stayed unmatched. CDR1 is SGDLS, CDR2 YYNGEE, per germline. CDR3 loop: CASSEGQGWEQPQHF. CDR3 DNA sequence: TGTGCCAGCAGCGAAGGACAGGGTTGGGAGCAGCCCCAGCATTTT.

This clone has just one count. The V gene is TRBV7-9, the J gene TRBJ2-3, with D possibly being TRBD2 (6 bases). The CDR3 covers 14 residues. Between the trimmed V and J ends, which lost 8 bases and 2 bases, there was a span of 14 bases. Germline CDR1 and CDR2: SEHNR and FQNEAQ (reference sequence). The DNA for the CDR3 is TGTGCCAGCCCCCGGGGGACCATCACAGATACGCAGTATTTT. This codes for CASPRGTITDTQYF.

Here the CDR3 DNA reads TGCGCCAGCAGCCAAGATTTGGGGACAGGGGTTCAGCCCCAGCATTTT. Protein sequence: CASSQDLGTGVQPQHF. This chain connects TRBV4-3 to TRBJ1-5; 10 nucleotides align to TRBD1. Germline values: CDR1 LGHNA, CDR2 YSLEER. V gave up 0 bases and J gave up 6 bases; unmatched junction bases: 5. The CDR3 covers 16 residues.

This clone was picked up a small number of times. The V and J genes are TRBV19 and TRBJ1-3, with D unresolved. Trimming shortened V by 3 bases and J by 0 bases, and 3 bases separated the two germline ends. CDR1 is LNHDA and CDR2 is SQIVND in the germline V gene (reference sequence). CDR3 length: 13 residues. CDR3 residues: CASSISSGNTIYF. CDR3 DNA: TGTGCCAGTAGTATTAGCTCTGGAAACACCATATATTTT.